This T cell receptor (beta chain) was found in a study of response to subunit inactivated influenza vaccine. V lost 0 bases, J lost 7 bases, and 10 bases lay in between. This CDR3 has 15 amino acids. Germline CDR1 is SGHTA and CDR2 is FQGNSA. TCRdb called the RT-PCR reads again in MiXCR, with one record for every CDR3 protein. The table lists around 600,000 distinct CDR3 sequences, about 10% of them singletons. This clonotype has a handful of counts. These data were also reused for a study on T cells expressing NK-cell markers. As reported in that work: cDNA encoding TCR beta was synthesized via 5'RACE template switching incorporating UMIs. Sorted T-cell subsets CD3+CD56+NKG2C+, CD3+CD56+NKG2C- and CD3+CD56-NKG2C+ were TCR beta-sequenced. With respect to HCMV, most of the eight sequenced donors were seropositive, and one was seronegative. The sorts in several experiments were restricted to alpha-beta TCR T cells by an anti-gamma-delta TCR antibody. In four donors, dominant clonotypes made up about 25-65% of CD3+CD56-NKG2C+ cells.

This receptor was obtained from a man in his fifties who received an inactivated influenza vaccine. This material consisted of PBMCs from blood, taken on the day of vaccination. This chain uses TRBV7-2 with TRBJ1-6; weak D call: TRBD1 (6 bases). CDR3 loop: CASSLATGANSPLHF. DNA of the CDR3: TGTGCCAGCAGCTTAGCGACGGGGGCCAATTCACCCCTCCACTTT.